The 29 T cell receptor beta chains below come from one sample, sequenced in a study of patients and donors after allogeneic stem cell transplantation. TCRdb itself ran the RT-PCR reads through MiXCR, one entry per CDR3 protein. The table lists 400,000 to 450,000 distinct CDR3 sequences, under 20% of them singletons. The sequenced sample was blood, either unsorted or a sorted T cell fraction (not recorded which). The receptors stem from a human donor who was either an allogeneic HSCT recipient or a stem cell or donor lymphocyte infusion donor (not recorded which). It is not recorded whose cells these are; they may come from a transplant donor.

The chain uses TRBV6-1 and TRBJ2-7; D unresolved. Trimming took off 1 base at V and 4 bases at J, with 11 bases between the two ends. CDR1 and CDR2 from the germline V gene are MNHNS and SASEGT. This CDR3 has 14 amino acids. The CDR3 sequence: CASSEVATEYEQYF. In DNA, the CDR3 is TGTGCCAGCAGTGAAGTGGCGACGGAGTACGAGCAGTACTTC.

This clonotype has only a few counts. The V and J genes are TRBV20-1 and TRBJ2-1; D is perhaps TRBD2 (6 bases). V lost 6 bases and J lost 8, with 14 bases in between. Germline CDR1 is DFQATT and CDR2 is SNEGSKA (reference sequence). The CDR3 has 12 amino acids. The CDR3 spells CSAAVGEDEQFF. The CDR3 nucleotides are TGCAGTGCAGCCGTCGGGGAGGATGAGCAGTTCTTC.

The genes are TRBV30 and TRBJ2-1; unclear D gene. Trimming shortened V by 3 bases and J by 7 bases, and 10 bases separated the two germline ends. This CDR3 is built from 12 residues. CDR1 is GTSNPN, CDR2 SVGIG, per germline (reference sequence). The CDR3 nucleotides read TGTGCCTGGAGCGAAACCGCGAATGAGCAGTTCTTC. Translation gives CAWSETANEQFF.

The V gene is TRBV10-3, the J gene TRBJ2-7; D remains unclear. The CDR3 has 12 amino acids. V gave up 0 bases and J gave up 5 bases, with 5 bases separating them. The V gene's germline CDR1 is ENHRY and CDR2 SYGVKD. As DNA, the CDR3 is TGTGCCATCAGTGAGTCGGACCACGAGCAGTACTTC. It specifies CAISESDHEQYF.

The DNA for the CDR3 is TGCGCCAGCAGCCAAGATCACTTGAGGACTGAAGCTTTCTTT. This codes for CASSQDHLRTEAFF. The rearrangement joins TRBV4-1 to TRBJ1-1; D is ambiguous. Trimming took 0 bases from V and 5 from J, leaving 10 bases between them. The germline V gene encodes CDR1 MGHRA and CDR2 YSYEKL. The CDR3 is 14 residues long.

In its sample, this clonotype was seen many times. The V call is TRBV20-1, the J call TRBJ2-5; D not resolved. In germline, CDR1 is DFQATT, CDR2 SNEGSKA (reference sequence). The germline V and J ends were trimmed by 0 bases and 2 bases, with 13 bases remaining between them. This CDR3 region has 15 residues. This chain's CDR3 is CSARDARSGQETQYF. The CDR3 DNA sequence: TGCAGTGCTAGAGATGCAAGGTCGGGTCAAGAGACCCAGTACTTC.

This chain links TRBV29-1 with TRBJ2-1, with D perhaps TRBD2 (5 bases). The CDR3 covers 13 residues. Germline V gene data show CDR1 as SQVTM and CDR2 as ANQGSEA. Trimming took 4 bases from V and 15 from J, leaving 22 bases between them. CDR3 nucleotides: TGCAGCGTTGGGCTCCCCTCGCGGGCCCCACGGTTCTTC. Protein product: CSVGLPSRAPRFF.

The sample holds a few counts of this clonotype. Written as DNA, the CDR3 is TGTGCCACCAGCGCGGGACTAGCGGCAGATACGCAGTATTTT. Protein sequence: CATSAGLAADTQYF. J is TRBJ2-3 and V is TRBV15; 11 bases match TRBD2. The CDR3 contains 14 residues. The V gene's germline CDR1 is LNHNV and CDR2 YYDKDF (reference sequence). With 5 bases clipped from V and 4 bases from J, the junction kept 2 bases outside the gene matches.

This rearrangement joins TRBV3-1 to TRBJ2-1; D is possibly TRBD2 (5 bases). Germline-derived CDR1 and CDR2 are LGHDT and YNNKEL (reference sequence). V dropped 3 bases and J dropped 0 bases, with 15 bases sitting between them. The CDR3 extends over 17 amino acids. CDR3 bases: TGTGCCAGCAGCCAGGGCAAGCGGCTAAGCTCCTACAATGAGCAGTTCTTC. It encodes CASSQGKRLSSYNEQFF.

This rearrangement joins TRBV9 to TRBJ2-7, with TRBD1 matching 9 bases. V gave up 2 bases and J gave up 6 bases; unmatched junction bases: 6. Germline CDR1 is SGDLS and CDR2 is YYNGEE. This CDR3 comprises 14 residues. The CDR3 DNA follows: TGTGCCAGCAGCGTCGGACAGGGGCGATCCGAGCAGTACTTC. Its translation is CASSVGQGRSEQYF.

This clonotype was detected a few times. V and J are TRBV14 and TRBJ2-1; the D gene is possibly TRBD2 (5 bases). Germline loops: CDR1 SGHDN, CDR2 FVKESK. The V end lost 6 bases, the J end lost 3 bases, and 15 bases lay between the germline ends. The CDR3 sequence is 15 residues long. CDR3 nucleotides: TGTGCCAGCAGTCGGGGATGGCTCGACTACAATGAGCAGTTCTTC. It specifies CASSRGWLDYNEQFF.

This clonotype was observed a handful of times. The chain couples TRBV4-1 to TRBJ2-1; perhaps D is TRBD1 or TRBD2 (5 bases each). Per germline, CDR1 MGHRA and CDR2 YSYEKL. Deletions cut 4 bases from V and 2 bases from J, with 9 bases between. CDR3 size: 14 residues. The chain's CDR3 is CASSRGTPYNEQFF. The CDR3 bases are TGCGCCAGCAGCCGAGGGACCCCCTACAATGAGCAGTTCTTC.

V gene TRBV4-2 combines with J gene TRBJ1-1; 7 nucleotides line up with TRBD1. Germline V gene sequence: CDR1 LGHNA, CDR2 YNFKEQ. CDR3 length: 16 amino acids. The J segment lost 0 bases and the V segment lost 4 bases, leaving 8 bases of the junction unmatched. The CDR3 loop reads CASSLEPTGMNTEAFF. As DNA, the CDR3 is TGTGCCAGCAGCCTAGAGCCGACAGGGATGAACACTGAAGCTTTCTTT.

This clonotype occurred many times. The genes are TRBV5-1 and TRBJ1-4; D not certain. Germline-derived CDR1 and CDR2 are SGHRS and YFSETQ. CDR3 length: 15 residues. V gave up 4 bases and J gave up 0 bases, with 10 bases separating them. The DNA for the CDR3 is TGCGCCAGCAGCGGGAGGGCTGCAACTAATGAAAAACTGTTTTTT. Encoded protein: CASSGRAATNEKLFF.

The rearrangement links TRBV6-1 to TRBJ2-4; a possible D gene is TRBD1 (5 bases). The V gene's germline CDR1 is MNHNS and CDR2 SASEGT. V was clipped by 4 bases and J by 9 bases, with 10 bases between them. The CDR3 is 12 amino acids. CDR3 amino acids: CASSVSGIIQYF. CDR3 sequence (DNA): TGTGCCAGCAGTGTATCAGGGATCATTCAGTACTTC.

This clonotype was observed a few times. V is TRBV12-5 and J is TRBJ2-1; D uncertain. Germline CDR1 is LGHNT and CDR2 is FRNRAP. The CDR3 has 11 amino acids. The V end was cut by 1 base, the J end by 9 bases, with 4 bases between. CDR3 sequence (DNA): TGTGCTAGTGGTTTGGAGGCTGAGCAGTTCTTC. Encoded protein: CASGLEAEQFF.

This clonotype was observed a few times. The V gene is TRBV6-2 or TRBV6-3, the J gene TRBJ1-5, with D maybe TRBD1 (6 bases). Germline CDR1 is MNHEY and CDR2 is SVGEGT. The CDR3 covers 15 residues. The V end lost 7 bases, the J end lost 6 bases, and 19 bases lay between the germline ends. The CDR3 loop reads CASTLGGGHFQPQHF. As DNA, the CDR3 is TGTGCCAGCACCCTAGGCGGGGGGCATTTTCAGCCCCAGCATTTT.

CDR3 coding DNA: TGCGCCAGCGCTGGCGGGGGGACTAAAGTTAACTATGGCTACACCTTC. Protein sequence: CASAGGGTKVNYGYTF. The V call is TRBV5-1, the J call TRBJ1-2, with D possibly TRBD1 on 5 matching bases. Per germline, CDR1 SGHRS and CDR2 YFSETQ. This CDR3 is built from 16 residues. V was cut by 7 bases and J by 1 base, with 20 bases left in between.

The chain is built from TRBV9 and TRBJ2-7; D is uncertain. Germline V gives CDR1 SGDLS, CDR2 YYNGEE. V lost 4 bases to trimming and J lost 5 bases, with 16 bases between them. CDR3 size: 14 residues. CDR3: CASSPRSAAHEQYF. The DNA of the CDR3 is TGTGCCAGCAGCCCTCGCTCGGCGGCCCACGAGCAGTACTTC.

The rearrangement uses TRBV7-3 and TRBJ2-1, with a weak D call TRBD1 (5 bases). V was clipped by 4 bases and J by 10 bases, with 17 bases between them. Germline values: CDR1 SGHTA, CDR2 FQGTGA. This CDR3 spans 14 amino acids. DNA for the CDR3: TGTGCCAGCAGCTCCCGTAGGGGCCATACAGAGCAGTTCTTC. Amino acids: CASSSRRGHTEQFF. Based on the CDR3 plus reference TRBV7-3 and TRBJ2-1, the full variable domain is GAGVSQTPSNKVTEKGKYVELRCDPISGHTALYWYRQSLGQGPEFLIYFQGTGAADDSGLPNDRFFAVRPEGSVSTLKIQRTERGDSAVYLCASSSRRGHTEQFFGPGTRLTVL.

The V call is TRBV21-1, the J call TRBJ2-1; the table assigns TRBD2, which was not confirmed against the DNA. TRBV21-1 is deemed a pseudogene. The CDR3 covers 17 residues. The CDR3 reads CASSKEISAGGPNEQFF. CDR3 DNA sequence: TGTGCCAGCAGCAAAGAAATCTCAGCGGGGGGGCCGAATGAGCAGTTCTTC.

This chain links TRBV7-2 with TRBJ2-1; 7 positions match TRBD2. The germline gives CDR1 SGHTA, CDR2 FQGNSA. V shed 0 bases and J 2 bases; nucleotides not matched to a gene: 4. The CDR3 totals 16 residues. CDR3 sequence (DNA): TGTGCCAGCAGCTTAGCCTCCCGGGGGGCCTACAATGAGCAGTTCTTC. Its protein product is CASSLASRGAYNEQFF.

This clonotype was recorded a few times. The V gene is TRBV12-5, the J gene TRBJ1-1, with D uncertain. Trimming removed 1 base from V and 3 bases from J, with 6 bases in between. The germline V gene encodes CDR1 LGHNT and CDR2 FRNRAP. The CDR3 extends over 13 amino acids. This CDR3 reads CASGLAGHTEAFF. The CDR3 region has the DNA TGTGCTAGTGGTTTGGCAGGTCACACTGAAGCTTTCTTT.

The gene calls are TRBV6-2 or TRBV6-3 and TRBJ1-1, with D perhaps matching TRBD1 (5 bases). Germline V gene lookup returns CDR1 MNHEY and CDR2 SVGEGT. CDR3 size: 14 residues. V shed 8 bases and J shed 0 bases, with 13 bases lying between them. CDR3 loop: CASGKYRLNTEAFF. The CDR3 DNA reads TGTGCCAGCGGTAAATACAGGCTGAACACTGAAGCTTTCTTT.

The rearrangement links TRBV4-1 to TRBJ2-7; D not certain. The CDR3 is made up of 15 amino acids. The ends were cut back, 4 bases at V and 1 base at J, with 14 bases in the middle. The germline gives CDR1 MGHRA, CDR2 YSYEKL. CDR3 sequence (DNA): TGCGCCAGCAGCCTCCTGGTGGACCGATCCTACGAGCAGTACTTC. It encodes CASSLLVDRSYEQYF.

The chain has TRBV5-1 and TRBJ2-1, with D tentatively TRBD1 or TRBD2 (5 bases each). The CDR3 length is 15 residues. Trimming left V 4 bases short and J 6 bases short, with 17 bases between. From germline, CDR1 is SGHRS and CDR2 YFSETQ. CDR3 residues: CASSARDLLGNEQFF. CDR3 DNA: TGCGCCAGCAGCGCCCGGGACCTCCTAGGCAATGAGCAGTTCTTC.

This clonotype was observed a few times. CDR3 loop: CASSLGPGQGYNQPQHF. The CDR3 region has the DNA TGCGCCAGCAGCTTGGGGCCGGGACAGGGCTACAATCAGCCCCAGCATTTT. V usage is TRBV5-1 and J usage is TRBJ1-5; 9 nucleotides line up with TRBD1. The CDR3 is made up of 17 amino acids. CDR1 is SGHRS and CDR2 is YFSETQ in the germline V gene. V dropped 0 bases and J dropped 3; count of bases not matched to a gene: 7.

This clonotype has only a few counts. The V gene is TRBV4-1, the J gene TRBJ1-1, with D maybe TRBD1 (5 bases). Trimming removed 0 bases from V and 6 bases from J, with 14 bases in between. This CDR3 comprises 15 residues. Germline V CDR1 and CDR2: MGHRA, YSYEKL. The CDR3 region has the DNA TGCGCCAGCAGCCAAGATCGGGAAGGGGACCCTGAAGCTTTCTTT. Its translation is CASSQDREGDPEAFF.

This clonotype was detected a few times. The chain joins TRBV5-1 to TRBJ2-5; 7 nucleotides align to TRBD1. The J segment lost 3 bases and the V segment lost 0 bases, leaving 2 bases of the junction unmatched. Germline assignment: CDR1 SGHRS and CDR2 YFSETQ. The CDR3 length is 14 residues. CDR3 DNA: TGCGCCAGCAGCTTGGCCGGGACAGAAGAGACCCAGTACTTC. Translation gives CASSLAGTEETQYF.